This is a list of T cell receptor beta chains from one sample in a study of T cells after posttransplantation cyclophosphamide. TCRdb's copy holds only in-frame clones and misses some; the assay was immunoSEQ multiplex PCR. The data hold fewer than 25,000 clones, with over 95% observed a single time. The sequenced sample was naive CD4+ T cells sorted from PBMCs. These TCRs come from a man aged 50 to 59 in good health, CMV-negative, and a related stem cell transplant donor. Both conserved end residues are part of each CDR3. D genes are given only for firm matches. A row's size may be missing; if present it is once, few, many or a size class.

clone size	V gene	D gene	J gene	CDR3 DNA	CDR3 protein
.	TRBV6-4	.	TRBJ2-5	TGTGCCAGCAGACGGGGGGCAGGGGCTGTGAGGGAGACCCAGTACTTC	CASRRGAGAVRETQYF
.	TRBV29-1	.	TRBJ2-1	TGCAGCGTGGTAAGGGGGAGCAATGAGCAGTTCTTC	CSVVRGSNEQFF
.	TRBV11-2	TRBD2	TRBJ2-5	TGTGCCAGCAGACGCCCGGGACTAGCGAAAGAGACCCAGTACTTC	CASRRPGLAKETQYF
.	TRBV9	.	TRBJ1-2	TGTGCCAGCAGCAGGGAAAGAGGACAACATGGCTACACCTTC	CASSRERGQHGYTF
.	TRBV7-2	.	TRBJ2-5	TGTGCCAGCAGCTTATTAGGGATGTGGGGGGAGGAGACCCAGTACTTC	CASSLLGMWGEETQYF
.	TRBV7-8	.	TRBJ2-4	TGTGCCAGCAGCTACGTAGCGGCGAGGGAAAACATTCAGTACTTC	CASSYVAARENIQYF
.	TRBV19	.	TRBJ2-1	TGTGCCAGTAGTATAGAGGGTAGGCGGGGGCAGTTCTTC	CASSIEGRRGQFF
.	TRBV6-5	TRBD2	TRBJ2-6	TGTGCCGTCTGGGGGGGGTCCTCTGGGGCCAACGTCCTGACTTTC	CAVWGGSSGANVLTF
once	TRBV2	.	TRBJ2-7	TGTGCCAGCAGAGCATACTTCGGCGGAGGGGACGAGCAGTACTTC	CASRAYFGGGDEQYF
.	TRBV5-1	.	TRBJ2-7	TGCGCCAGCAGCTTGGAGCCAGGGAGGTTCTACGAGCAGTACTTC	CASSLEPGRFYEQYF
.	TRBV18	TRBD2	TRBJ2-7	TGTGCCAGCTCACCACGGCTAGCGGGCTCCTACGAGCAGTACTTC	CASSPRLAGSYEQYF
once	TRBV4-1	TRBD1	TRBJ1-2	TGCGCCAGCAGCCAAGTTATCCGGGACAGGGACTCCTATGGCTACACCTTC	CASSQVIRDRDSYGYTF
.	TRBV28	TRBD2	TRBJ2-1	TGTGCCAGCAGTCTAGGGACTAGCAGGTCCCAGCAGTTCTTC	CASSLGTSRSQQFF
.	TRBV5-1	.	TRBJ2-1	TGCGCCAGCAGCTTCGTGGCCAGGCGCGGGGCCAATGAGCAGTTCTTC	CASSFVARRGANEQFF
.	TRBV7-2	TRBD1	TRBJ2-7	TGTGCCAGCAGCCCCGACAGGGGGTTCGAGCAGTACTTC	CASSPDRGFEQYF
.	TRBV5-4	TRBD2	TRBJ2-1	TGTGCCAGCAGCTTGGTAGTGTCTAGCGGGACTTCCAATGAGCAGTTCTTC	CASSLVVSSGTSNEQFF
.	TRBV19	TRBD2	TRBJ2-1	TGTGCCAGTAATAGCGGGAGGGAATACAATGAGCAGTTCTTC	CASNSGREYNEQFF
.	TRBV6-5	TRBD1	TRBJ1-1	TGTGCCAGCAGGTCTATCGGGACAGACGAAGCTTTCTTT	CASRSIGTDEAFF
.	TRBV7-9	.	TRBJ1-2	TGTGCCAGCAGCAGGACAGCGACTAACTATGGCTACACCTTC	CASSRTATNYGYTF
.	TRBV30	.	TRBJ2-1	TGTGCCTGGAGTCTCCTAGACAATGAGCAGTTCTTC	CAWSLLDNEQFF
once	TRBV5-1	.	TRBJ2-7	TGCGCCAGCAGCTACAACAGGTTAATGCGCTACGAGCAGTACTTC	CASSYNRLMRYEQYF
.	TRBV5-1	.	TRBJ2-5	TGCGCCAGCAGCTTGGCCCGGGGTCGGGAGACCCAGTACTTC	CASSLARGRETQYF
.	TRBV7-8	TRBD2	TRBJ2-1	TGTGCCAGCAGTACGGGACTAGCGGGAGGCCGCTCCTACAATGAGCAGTTCTTC	CASSTGLAGGRSYNEQFF
.	TRBV27	TRBD2	TRBJ2-1	TGTGCCAGCAGTGAAGACCCTAGCGGGAGTATCTACAATGAGCAGTTCTTC	CASSEDPSGSIYNEQFF
.	TRBV7-2	TRBD2	TRBJ2-5	TGTGCCAGCAGCTTAAATAGCGGGGGGGCGGAGACCCAGTACTTC	CASSLNSGGAETQYF
.	TRBV29-1	TRBD1	TRBJ1-3	TGCAGCGCCGGAGGGACAGTCTCTGGAAACACCATATATTTT	CSAGGTVSGNTIYF
.	TRBV7-2	.	TRBJ2-3	TGTGCCAGCAGCTTACGGGCAGATACGCAGTATTTT	CASSLRADTQYF
.	TRBV6-5	TRBD1	TRBJ1-4	TGTGCCAGCAGTTACTGGGACAGGGGAAAACTGTTTTTT	CASSYWDRGKLFF
.	TRBV5-6	TRBD1	TRBJ1-2	TGTGCCAGCAGCCCCGGGACAGGGGGCGGCTATGGCTACACCTTC	CASSPGTGGGYGYTF
.	TRBV9	TRBD2	TRBJ2-1	TGTGCCAGCAGCGTAGGTCTAGCGGGGGGGGCCTACAATGAGCAGTTCTTC	CASSVGLAGGAYNEQFF
.	TRBV18	TRBD1	TRBJ2-7	TGTGCCAGCTCACCACCGACAGGGGGGGCCTACGAGCAGTACTTC	CASSPPTGGAYEQYF
.	TRBV7-9	TRBD2	TRBJ2-1	TGTGCCAGCAGCTTTTTGAGGGGCGGGAGTAGGAATGAGCAGTTCTTC	CASSFLRGGSRNEQFF
once	TRBV6-5	TRBD1	TRBJ1-2	TGTGCCAGCAGCCGGACAGGGGTGGACGGCTACACCTTC	CASSRTGVDGYTF
few	TRBV5-1	.	TRBJ1-6	TGCGCCAGCAGCCAGGACTCCTATAATTCACCCCTCCACTTT	CASSQDSYNSPLHF
.	TRBV7-9	.	TRBJ1-6	TGTGCCAGCAGCCCCGGACAGTTAGCTTCACCCCTCCACTTT	CASSPGQLASPLHF
.	TRBV11-1	.	TRBJ2-1	TGTGCCAGCAGCTTACTACCGGGGTCCTACAATGAGCAGTTCTTC	CASSLLPGSYNEQFF
.	TRBV5-4	TRBD2	TRBJ2-7	TGTGCCAGCAGCTTGGGCGGCGGGGGAAGAATGAGCCCCTACGAGCAGTACTTC	CASSLGGGGRMSPYEQYF
.	TRBV7-8	.	TRBJ1-1	TGTGCCAGCAGCTTAGTCCGGGGGACCACTGAAGCTTTCTTT	CASSLVRGTTEAFF
.	TRBV10-1	TRBD2	TRBJ2-1	TGCGCCAGCGCCAAGCGGGAGGGGGATGAGCAGTTCTTC	CASAKREGDEQFF
.	TRBV5-6	TRBD1	TRBJ1-3	TGTGCCAGCAGCCCCTTTTGGACAGGGGATGCCATATATTTT	CASSPFWTGDAIYF
.	TRBV10-3	.	TRBJ2-3	TGTGCCATCGGCGAGACAGGTGTAACAGATACGCAGTATTTT	CAIGETGVTDTQYF
.	TRBV6-5	.	TRBJ2-7	TGTGCCAGCTTCGCCCGTGACTCCACCCCCCTGGGGCAGTACTTC	CASFARDSTPLGQYF
.	TRBV18	.	TRBJ1-5	TGTGCCAGCTCACCAGCCGGGGGAGGGTCGAACCTTAATCAGCCCCAGCATTTT	CASSPAGGGSNLNQPQHF
.	TRBV4-3	TRBD1	TRBJ1-4	TGCGCCAGCAGCCAAGAAACCGGGGCAGGGGGGGAAAAACTGTTTTTT	CASSQETGAGGEKLFF
few	TRBV5-6	TRBD1	TRBJ1-4	TGTGCCAGCAGCTTATTTTCAGGGGGCAAGACACATGAAAAACTGTTTTTT	CASSLFSGGKTHEKLFF